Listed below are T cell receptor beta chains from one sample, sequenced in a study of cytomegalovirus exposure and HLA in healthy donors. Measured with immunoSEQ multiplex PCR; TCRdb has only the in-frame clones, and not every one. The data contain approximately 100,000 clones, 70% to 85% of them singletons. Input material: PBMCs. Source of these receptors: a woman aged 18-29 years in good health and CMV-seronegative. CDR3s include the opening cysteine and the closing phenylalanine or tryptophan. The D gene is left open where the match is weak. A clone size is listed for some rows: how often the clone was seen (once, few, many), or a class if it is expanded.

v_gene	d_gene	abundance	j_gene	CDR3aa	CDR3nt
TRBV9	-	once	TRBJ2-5	CASSVGQEKGETQYF	TGTGCCAGCAGCGTAGGACAGGAAAAGGGAGAGACCCAGTACTTC
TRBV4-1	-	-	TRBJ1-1	CASSQPSGNTEAFF	TGCGCCAGCAGCCAACCCTCGGGGAACACTGAAGCTTTCTTT
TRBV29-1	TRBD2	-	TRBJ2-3	CSVGTSGSGASTQYF	TGCAGCGTAGGGACTAGCGGGAGTGGGGCCAGTACGCAGTATTTT
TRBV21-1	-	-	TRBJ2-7	CASSKGARDRPYEQYF	TGTGCCAGCAGCAAAGGGGCCCGGGACAGGCCGTACGAGCAGTACTTC
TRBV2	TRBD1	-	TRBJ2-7	CASSVSDRDSYTYEQYF	TGTGCCAGCAGTGTCTCGGATCGGGACAGCTATACCTACGAGCAGTACTTC
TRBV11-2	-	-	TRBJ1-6	CASSLFLGGSPLHF	TGTGCCAGCAGCTTATTTCTGGGGGGTTCACCCCTCCACTTT
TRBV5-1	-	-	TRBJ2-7	CASREKVTDEQYF	TGCGCCAGCAGGGAGAAAGTGACGGACGAGCAGTACTTC
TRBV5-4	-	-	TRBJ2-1	CASSSPFYNEQFF	TGTGCCAGCAGTAGTCCTTTCTACAATGAGCAGTTCTTC
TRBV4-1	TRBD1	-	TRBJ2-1	CASSQRLGDRDLVNEQFF	TGCGCCAGCAGCCAACGCCTGGGGGACAGGGACCTAGTCAATGAGCAGTTCTTC
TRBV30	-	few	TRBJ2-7	CAWGRDINSYEQYF	TGTGCCTGGGGCCGCGACATAAACTCCTACGAGCAGTACTTC
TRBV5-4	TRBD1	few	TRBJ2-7	CASSTTGSYEQYF	TGTGCCAGCAGCACGACAGGGTCCTACGAGCAGTACTTC
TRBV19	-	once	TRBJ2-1	CASSLRGSGEQFF	TGTGCCAGTAGTTTACGGGGTTCCGGTGAGCAGTTCTTC
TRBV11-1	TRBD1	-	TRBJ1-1	CASSRGQAYTEAFF	TGTGCCAGCAGCCGCGGACAGGCTTACACTGAAGCTTTCTTT
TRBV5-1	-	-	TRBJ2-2	CASTLYASATGELFF	TGCGCCAGCACACTCTACGCTAGCGCCACCGGGGAGCTGTTTTTT
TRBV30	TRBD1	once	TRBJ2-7	CASGQGDYEQYF	TGTGCCTCGGGACAGGGGGATTACGAGCAGTACTTC
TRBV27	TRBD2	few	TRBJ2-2	CASSPKSGMGRSELFF	TGTGCCAGCAGCCCCAAAAGCGGGATGGGCAGGAGCGAGCTGTTTTTT
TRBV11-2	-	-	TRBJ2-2	CASRGHITGELFF	TGTGCCAGCAGGGGACATATAACCGGGGAGCTGTTTTTT
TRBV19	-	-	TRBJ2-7	CASSVTGTYEQYF	TGTGCCAGTAGTGTTACAGGGACCTACGAGCAGTACTTC
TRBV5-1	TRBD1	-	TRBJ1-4	CASSLVGQGSEKLFF	TGCGCCAGCAGCTTGGTAGGACAGGGGTCTGAAAAACTGTTTTTT
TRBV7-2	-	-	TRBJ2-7	CASSLDQLVPYF	TGTGCCAGCAGCTTAGACCAACTAGTACCGTACTTC
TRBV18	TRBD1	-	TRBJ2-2	CASSRRGQGASGELFF	TGTGCCAGCTCACGACGTGGACAGGGGGCTTCCGGGGAGCTGTTTTTT
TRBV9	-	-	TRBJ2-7	CASSVGGGAYEQYF	TGTGCCAGCAGCGTAGGAGGTGGCGCCTACGAGCAGTACTTC